Sequencing of this TCR beta chain was carried out in a study of blood T cell repertoires in COVID-19 (dated by TCRdb to about 2020). Regarding the research as a whole: Samples from collaborators originated in the United States, Italy and Spain and spanned both the acute and convalescent phases of COVID-19. The material from the prospective study consisted of cDNA or gDNA derived from T cells, B-cell-depleted T cells, or PBMCs. The sample metadata nearly always contained a de-identified subject ID, COVID-19 status, age in years and sex. Subjects who had been exposed to COVID-19, were actively infected with it, or had recovered from it provided the deeply sampled blood TCRbeta repertoires that made up the dataset. Where available, HLA class I and class II types were obtained from metadata supplied by the sample provider rather than from assay-based typing. Samples were obtained from the ongoing ImmuneRACE study (first 160 participants) and from over 1,000 subjects provided by 6 global collaborators. The repertoires were released in a freely available public database meant as a resource for research on the immune response to SARS-CoV-2.

For this clone: Its binding antigen is unknown. Qualities for individual bases were not recorded, and no much larger clone is one base off.

TCRbeta CDR3 regions were amplified from genomic DNA using the immunoSEQ Assay, a bias-controlled multiplex PCR. In the paper's pipeline: Nucleated cell counts per sample were estimated from amplification of reference gene primers within the assay. Sequence reads were collapsed and filtered to measure the absolute abundance of every unique TCRbeta CDR3 rearrangement. Productive Simpson clonality was computed per sample as the square root of Simpson's diversity index over productive rearrangements. In TCRdb, the immuneACCESS table is reduced to in-frame sequences with V and J assigned. These tables do not hold every clone; where another copy was compared, an unresolved V gene accounts for under half, and the others remain unexplained. The D gene and trimming were derived from the DNA, and the V and J assignments and clone size from that table. The table for this sample lists roughly 120,000 clones; around 83% of them were counted only once. The ten largest make up under 4% of the sample.

Whole blood was collected in K2EDTA tubes by collaborating institutions according to the institutions' own protocols. For TCRbeta analysis, collaborators shipped samples in one of three forms: frozen whole blood, isolated PBMCs, or DNA extracted from either of those sample types. Overall results and qualifications from the work: The quantity of clinical and demographic metadata differed by source and by participant and was supplied without curation.

There are 15 amino acids in the CDR3, from cysteine to phenylalanine inclusive. Here the CDR3 DNA is all that survives: 45 bases in frame from base 1. Trimming at the junction amounts to 4 bases on V and 0 bases on J, and the germline ends lie 8 bases apart. The germline V gene supplies CDR1 SGDLS and CDR2 YYNGEE. The chain employs TRBV9 and TRBJ2-6; the D gene lacks a confident call. Source material: peripheral blood. This TCR derives from a middle-aged man with acute or convalescent COVID-19. Here is the DNA: TGTGCCAGCAGCTTCACCAGCTCTGGGGCCAACGTCCTGACTTTC. It encodes CASSFTSSGANVLTF.